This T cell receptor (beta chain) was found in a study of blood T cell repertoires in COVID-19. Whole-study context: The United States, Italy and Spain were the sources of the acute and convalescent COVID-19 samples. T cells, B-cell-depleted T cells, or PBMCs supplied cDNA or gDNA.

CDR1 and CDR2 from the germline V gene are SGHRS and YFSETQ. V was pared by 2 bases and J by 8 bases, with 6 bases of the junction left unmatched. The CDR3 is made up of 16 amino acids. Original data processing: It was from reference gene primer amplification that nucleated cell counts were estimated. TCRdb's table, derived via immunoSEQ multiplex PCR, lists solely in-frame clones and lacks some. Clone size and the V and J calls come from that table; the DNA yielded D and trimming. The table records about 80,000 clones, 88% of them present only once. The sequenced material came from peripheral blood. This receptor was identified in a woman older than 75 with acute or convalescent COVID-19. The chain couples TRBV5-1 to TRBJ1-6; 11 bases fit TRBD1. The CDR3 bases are TGCGCCAGCAGCTTCCGGACAGGGGGCGTTGATTCACCCCTCCACTTT. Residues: CASSFRTGGVDSPLHF.